The 18 T cell receptor beta chains below all came from one sample that was sequenced in a study of siplizumab effects on memory and regulatory T cells. TCRdb's table, derived via immunoSEQ multiplex PCR, lists solely in-frame clones and lacks some. This table holds about 87,000 clones, approximately 90% found once. The sequenced sample was Tregs sorted from blood. These receptors were obtained from a human donor in good health.

The rearrangement joins TRBV5-1 to TRBJ2-2; D may correspond to TRBD1 or TRBD2 (6 bases each). Trimming cost V 3 bases and J 0 bases, with 12 bases left between them. Germline loops: CDR1 SGHRS, CDR2 YFSETQ. The CDR3 loop spans 16 amino acids. The CDR3, as DNA: TGCGCCAGCAGCTCTCTTGGGGGGCCGAACACCGGGGAGCTGTTTTTT. This codes for CASSSLGGPNTGELFF.

The CDR3 coding sequence is TGTGCCAGCAGTTCACTAGCGGGGGGCCAAGAGACCCAGTACTTC. Translated: CASSSLAGGQETQYF. This sequence joins TRBV7-7 and TRBJ2-5; 12 positions match TRBD2. The CDR3 is 15 amino acids. V trimming: 6 bases; J trimming: 1 base; junction bases outside the gene matches: 3. The germline V gene encodes CDR1 SSHAT and CDR2 FNYEAQ (reference sequence).

V gene TRBV7-2 combines with J gene TRBJ1-6; D unclear. Trimming removed 6 bases from V and 7 bases from J, with 7 bases in between. The germline CDR1 and CDR2 sequences are SGHTA and FQGNSA. The length of the CDR3 is 12 residues. CDR3 nucleotide sequence: TGTGCCAGCAGTTCCGGGAATTCACCCCTCCACTTT. Protein product: CASSSGNSPLHF.

The chain uses TRBV29-1 and TRBJ2-3; D remains ambiguous. This CDR3 has 14 residues. Germline CDR1 reads SQVTM; CDR2 reads ANQGSEA. V lost 4 bases, J lost 0 bases, and 11 bases lay in between. The CDR3 loop reads CSVAVLSSTDTQYF. CDR3 sequence (DNA): TGCAGCGTTGCGGTCCTTTCTAGCACAGATACGCAGTATTTT.

The rearrangement joins TRBV18 to TRBJ1-4; D is undetermined. CDR3 length: 15 residues. Germline V CDR1 and CDR2: KGHSH, LQKENI. Trimming pared 5 bases from V and 2 bases from J, leaving 12 bases between. The CDR3 region has the DNA TGTGCCAGCTCATCCAACAGCCAGACTAATGAAAAACTGTTTTTT. This encodes CASSSNSQTNEKLFF.

The chain links TRBV6-1 to TRBJ1-3; D is undetermined. The V gene lost 6 bases and the J gene lost 2 bases, with 11 bases spanning the gap. The CDR3 is 14 amino acids. The germline V gene encodes CDR1 MNHNS and CDR2 SASEGT. The CDR3, as DNA: TGTGCCAGCAGCCCGACATGGACTGGAAACACCATATATTTT. It specifies CASSPTWTGNTIYF.

The V call is TRBV6-5, the J call TRBJ1-6; 7 nucleotides align to TRBD1. The CDR3 covers 15 residues. The junction had 4 bases not matched to a gene; V was cut back by 2 bases and J by 6 bases. CDR1 and CDR2 (germline): MNHEY, SVGAGI. The CDR3, as DNA: TGTGCCAGCAGTTACGAGGGGGCGGGTAATTCACCCCTCCACTTT. This sequence encodes CASSYEGAGNSPLHF.

This chain joins TRBV5-1 and TRBJ2-7, with TRBD1 matching 8 bases. The CDR3 length is 16 residues. Per the germline V gene, CDR1 is SGHRS and CDR2 is YFSETQ. The V and J ends lost 2 bases and 5 bases, in that order; junction bases with no gene match: 12. DNA for the CDR3: TGCGCCAGCAGCTTATCCGCCCTCGACAGGGGCGACGAGCAGTACTTC. Its translation is CASSLSALDRGDEQYF.

This clone appeared a few times. The rearrangement joins TRBV19 to TRBJ2-1, with D unclear. V lost 5 bases to trimming and J lost 4 bases, with 6 bases between them. This CDR3 comprises 12 residues. The germline V gene encodes CDR1 LNHDA and CDR2 SQIVND (reference sequence). The CDR3 sequence: CASSPRYNEQFF. For the CDR3, the DNA is TGTGCCAGTAGTCCCCGGTACAATGAGCAGTTCTTC.

The chain employs TRBV18 and TRBJ1-4, with 7 positions matching TRBD1. Trimming at V came to 1 base and at J to 5 bases, leaving 10 bases not matched to a gene. CDR3 length equals 17 residues. Germline CDR1 KGHSH, CDR2 LQKENI. The CDR3, as DNA: TGTGCCAGCTCACCACTCGTCGGGACAGCGAACAATGAAAAACTGTTTTTT. This encodes CASSPLVGTANNEKLFF. Combining the CDR3 with reference TRBV18 and TRBJ1-4 gives the whole variable domain NAGVMQNPRHLVRRRGQEARLRCSPMKGHSHVYWYRQLPEEGLKFMVYLQKENIIDESGMPKERFSAEFPKEGPSILRIQQVVRGDSAAYFCASSPLVGTANNEKLFFGSGTQLSVL.

The chain carries TRBV10-1 and TRBJ1-5, with D hard to call. The V end was cut by 4 bases, the J end by 9 bases, with 13 bases between. In germline, CDR1 is WNHNN, CDR2 SYGVQD (reference sequence). The CDR3 is made up of 13 amino acids. CDR3 sequence reads: CASSGRREGPQHF. CDR3 bases: TGCGCCAGCAGTGGACGGAGAGAGGGGCCCCAGCATTTT.

V usage is TRBV2 and J usage is TRBJ2-3; D is unresolved. Trimming took 9 bases from V and 0 from J, leaving 16 bases between them. Germline V lookup: CDR1 SNHLY, CDR2 FYNNEI. The CDR3 runs to 15 residues. The CDR3 is CARNHPASSTDTQYF. The CDR3 DNA follows: TGTGCCAGGAACCATCCAGCATCTAGCACAGATACGCAGTATTTT.

The rearrangement uses TRBV10-3 and TRBJ2-3; D is uncertain. The CDR3 contains 14 residues. The ends were cut back, 8 bases at V and 0 bases at J, with 12 bases in the middle. The germline gives CDR1 ENHRY, CDR2 SYGVKD. The CDR3 spells CAIGKGWSTDTQYF. DNA for the CDR3: TGTGCCATCGGGAAAGGTTGGAGCACAGATACGCAGTATTTT.

The rearrangement joins TRBV5-4 to TRBJ1-6, with TRBD1 as a possible D gene (5 bases). Germline V gene sequence: CDR1 SGHNT, CDR2 YYREEE (reference sequence). Trimming stripped 0 bases from V and 7 bases from J, with 14 bases between. The CDR3 has 16 residues. The CDR3 loop is CASSLGGKGPNSPLHF. The DNA for the CDR3 is TGTGCCAGCAGCTTGGGGGGGAAGGGCCCAAATTCACCCCTCCACTTT. Filled out from reference TRBV5-4 and TRBJ1-6, the complete variable domain reads ETGVTQSPTHLIKTRGQQVTLRCSSQSGHNTVSWYQQALGQGPQFIFQYYREEENGRGNFPPRFSGLQFPNYSSELNVNALELDDSALYLCASSLGGKGPNSPLHFGNGTRLTVT.

J is TRBJ2-7 and V is TRBV13; TRBD2 might be the D (6 bases). The V and J ends lost 5 bases and 1 base respectively, with 12 bases between them. The CDR3 has 14 residues. Germline V gene data show CDR1 as PRHDT and CDR2 as FYEKMQ (reference sequence). CDR3 nucleotide sequence: TGTGCCAGCAGCACGACTAGTCGGTCCTACGAGCAGTACTTC. This codes for CASSTTSRSYEQYF.

The chain employs TRBV5-1 and TRBJ2-1; no definite D call. CDR3 length equals 12 residues. The V end was cut by 5 bases, the J end by 3 bases, with 6 bases between. Germline V gene lookup returns CDR1 SGHRS and CDR2 YFSETQ. Here the CDR3 reads CASRRDYNEQFF. In nucleotides, the CDR3 is TGCGCCAGCAGGCGAGACTACAATGAGCAGTTCTTC.

This chain links TRBV29-1 with TRBJ2-2; 9 bases match TRBD1. Per the germline V gene, CDR1 is SQVTM and CDR2 is ANQGSEA. The CDR3 contains 13 residues. With V trimmed by 6 bases and J by 4 bases, 3 bases remained unmatched. The CDR3 region is CSVTGGGTGELFF. CDR3 coding DNA: TGCAGCGTGACAGGGGGAGGCACCGGGGAGCTGTTTTTT.

V usage is TRBV5-6 and J usage is TRBJ2-1, with TRBD2 matching over 7 bases. This CDR3 is 15 amino acids long. Germline CDR1 SGHDT, CDR2 YYEEEE. Germline trimming cut 2 bases from V and 3 bases from J; bases unmatched to any gene: 5. CDR3 protein: CASSFYSGGYNEQFF. CDR3 sequence (DNA): TGTGCCAGCAGCTTCTACTCGGGGGGCTACAATGAGCAGTTCTTC.